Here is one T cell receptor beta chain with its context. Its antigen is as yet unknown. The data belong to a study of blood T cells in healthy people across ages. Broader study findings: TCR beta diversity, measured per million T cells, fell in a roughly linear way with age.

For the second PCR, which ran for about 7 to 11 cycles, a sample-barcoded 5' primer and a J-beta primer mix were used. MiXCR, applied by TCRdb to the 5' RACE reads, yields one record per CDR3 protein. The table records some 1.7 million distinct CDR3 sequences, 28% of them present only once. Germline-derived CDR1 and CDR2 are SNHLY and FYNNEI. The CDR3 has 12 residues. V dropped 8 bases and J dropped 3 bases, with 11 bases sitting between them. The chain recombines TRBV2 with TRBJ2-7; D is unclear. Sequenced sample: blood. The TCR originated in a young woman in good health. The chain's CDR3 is CASGSHLYEQYF. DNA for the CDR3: TGTGCCAGCGGTTCACACCTCTACGAGCAGTACTTC.